This T cell receptor (beta chain) was sequenced in a study of T cells in localized non-small cell lung cancer. The study, taken as a whole, reports: Appearing in adjacent lung were a median roughly 59 of the top 100 tumor clones. Longer overall survival was linked to higher blood T cell density. Clonality of T cells reached its maximum in uninvolved adjacent lung, surpassing tumor. Sequence data derive from only one tumor region, so heterogeneity remains possible.

Clones were sequenced by immunoSEQ multiplex PCR, and TCRdb holds only the in-frame ones, with some missing. The sample lists about 35,000 clones, 75% to 95% seen once, with approximately 10% in the top ten. As concerns this clone: Its antigen is currently unknown.

Trimming removed 5 bases from V and 2 bases from J; junction bases left unmatched: 6. Looked up from germline, CDR1 is MDHEN and CDR2 is SYDVKM. CDR3 length equals 15 residues. The source is a female donor at least 60 years old with stage II lung adenocarcinoma. The V call is TRBV28, the J call TRBJ1-5; 7 nucleotides agree with TRBD1. Material: peripheral blood mononuclear cells, obtained before any cancer treatment. This CDR3 is CASSPGGSGNQPQHF. As DNA, the CDR3 is TGTGCCAGCAGTCCAGGGGGTTCGGGCAATCAGCCCCAGCATTTT.